These T cell receptor beta chains were read from a single sample in a study of cytomegalovirus exposure and HLA in healthy donors. Data came from immunoSEQ multiplex PCR; TCRdb stores just in-frame clones and leaves some out. The repertoire holds roughly 330,000 clones, with 87% as singletons. Material for sequencing was PBMCs. The receptors originated from a woman in her 30s in good health and CMV-seropositive. The CDR3 runs from the conserved cysteine through the conserved F or W.

>TRBV6-6|TRBJ2-1
CASSYSTRDRYYEQFF
>TRBV5-1|TRBJ2-2
CASIPTGSNTGELFF
>TRBV27|TRBJ2-1
CASRGTTHNEQFF
>TRBV7-3|TRBJ2-1
CASSLQPGTLSYNEQFF
>TRBV28|TRBJ2-7
CASSFPGQGRHEQYF
>TRBV20-1|TRBJ1-2
CSASLLHGYTF
>TRBV30|TRBJ2-2
CAWSGGSNIGELFF
>TRBV6-5|TRBJ1-4
CASSEDRGGEKLFF
>TRBV29-1|TRBJ2-7
CSVMDSPYEQYF
>TRBV21-1|TRBJ2-7
CASSKVRVVGEQYF
>TRBV18|TRBJ1-6
CASSLDRGSSPLHF
>TRBV5-1|TRBJ1-5
CASRTPQGPPQHF
>TRBV6-5|TRBJ1-6
CASSYGQGPTSPLHF
>TRBV29-1|TRBJ1-1
CSAQIMDDTEAFF
>TRBV15|TRBJ1-5
CATSLRGPEWPQHF